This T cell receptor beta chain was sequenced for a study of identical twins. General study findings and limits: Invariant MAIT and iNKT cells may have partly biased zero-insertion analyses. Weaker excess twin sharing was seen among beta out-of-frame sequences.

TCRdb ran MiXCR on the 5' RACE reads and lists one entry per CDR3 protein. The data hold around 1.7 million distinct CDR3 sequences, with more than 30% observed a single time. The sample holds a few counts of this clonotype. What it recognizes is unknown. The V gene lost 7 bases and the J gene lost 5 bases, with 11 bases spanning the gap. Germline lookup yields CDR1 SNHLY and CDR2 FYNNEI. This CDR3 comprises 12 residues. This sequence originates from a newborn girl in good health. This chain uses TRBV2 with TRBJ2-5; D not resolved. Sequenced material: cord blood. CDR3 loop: CASTGLGETQYF. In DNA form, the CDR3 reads TGTGCCAGCACCGGTCTTGGGGAGACCCAGTACTTC.